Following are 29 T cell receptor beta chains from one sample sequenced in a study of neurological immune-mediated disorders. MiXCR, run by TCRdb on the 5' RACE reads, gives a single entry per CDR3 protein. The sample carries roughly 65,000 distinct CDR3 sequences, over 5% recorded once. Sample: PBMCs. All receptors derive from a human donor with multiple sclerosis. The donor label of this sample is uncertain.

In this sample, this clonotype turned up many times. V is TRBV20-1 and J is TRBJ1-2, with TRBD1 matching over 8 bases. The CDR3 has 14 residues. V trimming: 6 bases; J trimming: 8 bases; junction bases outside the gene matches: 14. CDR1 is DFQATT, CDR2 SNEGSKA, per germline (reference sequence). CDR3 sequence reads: CSARDRSRSWGYTF. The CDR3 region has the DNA TGCAGTGCACGGGACAGGTCAAGATCATGGGGCTACACCTTC.

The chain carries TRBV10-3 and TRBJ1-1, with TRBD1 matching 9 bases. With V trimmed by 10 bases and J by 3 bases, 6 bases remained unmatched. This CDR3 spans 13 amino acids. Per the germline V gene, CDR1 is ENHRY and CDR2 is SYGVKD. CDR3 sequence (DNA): TGTGCCACGAACAGACAGGGGGACACTGAAGCTTTCTTT. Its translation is CATNRQGDTEAFF.

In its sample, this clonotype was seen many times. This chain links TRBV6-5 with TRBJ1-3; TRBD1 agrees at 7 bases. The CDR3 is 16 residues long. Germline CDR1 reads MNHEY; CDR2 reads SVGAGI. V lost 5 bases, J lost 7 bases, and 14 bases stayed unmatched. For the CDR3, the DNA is TGTGCCAGCAGTCCAGGGTTAGGGGGCACTAGGAACACCATATATTTT. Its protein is CASSPGLGGTRNTIYF.

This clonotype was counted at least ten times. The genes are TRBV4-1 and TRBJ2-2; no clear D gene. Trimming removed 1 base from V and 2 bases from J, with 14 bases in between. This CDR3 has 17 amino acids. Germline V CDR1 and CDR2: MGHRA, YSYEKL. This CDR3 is CASSQVGLETNTGELFF. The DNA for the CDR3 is TGCGCCAGCAGCCAAGTTGGGCTCGAAACCAACACCGGGGAGCTGTTTTTT.

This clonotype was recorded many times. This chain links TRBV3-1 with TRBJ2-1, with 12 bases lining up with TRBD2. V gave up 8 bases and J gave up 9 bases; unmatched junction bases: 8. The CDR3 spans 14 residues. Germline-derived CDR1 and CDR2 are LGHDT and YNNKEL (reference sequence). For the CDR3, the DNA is TGTGCCAGCTCTGCTAGCGGGGGGGCTAGTGAGCAGTTCTTC. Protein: CASSASGGASEQFF.

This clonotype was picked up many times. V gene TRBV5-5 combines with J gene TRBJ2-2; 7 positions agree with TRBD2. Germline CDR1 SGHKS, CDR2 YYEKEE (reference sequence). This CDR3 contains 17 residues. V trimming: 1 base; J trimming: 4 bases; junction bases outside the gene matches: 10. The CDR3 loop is CASSLKTGLLITGELFF. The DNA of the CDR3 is TGTGCCAGCAGCTTGAAAACGGGACTACTTATCACCGGGGAGCTGTTTTTT. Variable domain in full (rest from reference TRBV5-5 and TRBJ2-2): DAGVTQSPTHLIKTRGQQVTLRCSPISGHKSVSWYQQVLGQGPQFIFQYYEKEERGRGNFPDRFSARQFPNYSSELNVNALLLGDSALYLCASSLKTGLLITGELFFGEGSRLTVL.

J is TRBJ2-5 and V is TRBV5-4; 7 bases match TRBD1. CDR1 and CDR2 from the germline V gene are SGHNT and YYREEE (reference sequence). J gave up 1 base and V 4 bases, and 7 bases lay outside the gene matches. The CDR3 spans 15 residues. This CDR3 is CASSLAPGGQETQYF. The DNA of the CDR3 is TGTGCCAGCAGCCTGGCGCCAGGGGGCCAAGAGACCCAGTACTTC.

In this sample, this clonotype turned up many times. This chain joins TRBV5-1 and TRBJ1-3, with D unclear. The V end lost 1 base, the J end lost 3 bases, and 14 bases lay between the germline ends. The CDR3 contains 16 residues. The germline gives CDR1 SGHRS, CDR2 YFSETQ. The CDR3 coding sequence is TGCGCCAGCAGCTTGAAAGCGGGATTGTTTGGAAACACCATATATTTT. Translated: CASSLKAGLFGNTIYF.

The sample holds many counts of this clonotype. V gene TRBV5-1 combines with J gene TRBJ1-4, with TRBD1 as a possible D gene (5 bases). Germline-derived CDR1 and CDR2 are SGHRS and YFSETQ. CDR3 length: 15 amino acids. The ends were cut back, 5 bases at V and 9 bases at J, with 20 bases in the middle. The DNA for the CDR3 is TGCGCCAGCAGTCCGGGAGGAGGGGCAGGGAAAAAACTGTTTTTT. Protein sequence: CASSPGGGAGKKLFF. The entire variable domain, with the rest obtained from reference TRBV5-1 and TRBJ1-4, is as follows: KAGVTQTPRYLIKTRGQQVTLSCSPISGHRSVSWYQQTPGQGLQFLFEYFSETQRNKGNFPGRFSGRQFSNSRSEMNVSTLELGDSALYLCASSPGGGAGKKLFFGSGTQLSVL.

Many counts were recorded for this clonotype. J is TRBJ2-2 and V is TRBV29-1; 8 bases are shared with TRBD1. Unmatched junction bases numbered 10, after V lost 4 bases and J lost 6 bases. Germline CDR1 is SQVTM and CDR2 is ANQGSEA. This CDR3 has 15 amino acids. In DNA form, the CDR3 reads TGCAGCGTTGCCGGGACAGGTAGCTTCTCCGGGGAGCTGTTTTTT. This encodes CSVAGTGSFSGELFF.

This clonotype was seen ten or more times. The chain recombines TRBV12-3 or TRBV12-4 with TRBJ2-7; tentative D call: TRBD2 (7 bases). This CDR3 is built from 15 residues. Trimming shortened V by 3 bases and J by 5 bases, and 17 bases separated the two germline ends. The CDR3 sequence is CASSLERDTEDEQYF. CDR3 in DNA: TGTGCCAGCAGTTTGGAGCGGGACACCGAGGACGAGCAGTACTTC.

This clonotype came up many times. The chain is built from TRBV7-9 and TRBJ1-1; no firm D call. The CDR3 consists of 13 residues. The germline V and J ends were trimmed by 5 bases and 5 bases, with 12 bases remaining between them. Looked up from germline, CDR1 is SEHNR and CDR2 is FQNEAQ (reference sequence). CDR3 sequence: CASSQVPRTEAFF. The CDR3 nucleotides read TGTGCCAGCAGCCAGGTACCGAGGACTGAAGCTTTCTTT.

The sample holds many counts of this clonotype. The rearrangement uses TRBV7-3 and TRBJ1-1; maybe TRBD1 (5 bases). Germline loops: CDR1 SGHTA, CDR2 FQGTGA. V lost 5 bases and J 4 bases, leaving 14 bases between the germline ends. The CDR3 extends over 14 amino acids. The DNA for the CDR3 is TGTGCCAGCAGCCTAAACTCGGGGGGCACTGAAGCTTTCTTT. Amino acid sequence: CASSLNSGGTEAFF.

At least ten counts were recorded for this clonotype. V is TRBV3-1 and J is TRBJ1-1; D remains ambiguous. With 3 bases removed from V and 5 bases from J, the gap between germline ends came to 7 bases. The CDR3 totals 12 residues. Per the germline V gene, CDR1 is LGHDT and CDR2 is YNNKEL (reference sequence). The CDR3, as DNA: TGTGCCAGCAGCCACTCGGCGACTGAAGCTTTCTTT. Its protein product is CASSHSATEAFF.

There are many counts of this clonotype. The CDR3 loop is CASSPFGQGWGNEQFF. The CDR3, as DNA: TGTGCCAGCAGTCCATTCGGACAGGGGTGGGGGAATGAGCAGTTCTTC. This sequence joins TRBV12-3 or TRBV12-4 and TRBJ2-1; 9 bases are shared with TRBD1. Unmatched junction bases numbered 12, after V lost 5 bases and J lost 7 bases. This CDR3 has 16 residues.

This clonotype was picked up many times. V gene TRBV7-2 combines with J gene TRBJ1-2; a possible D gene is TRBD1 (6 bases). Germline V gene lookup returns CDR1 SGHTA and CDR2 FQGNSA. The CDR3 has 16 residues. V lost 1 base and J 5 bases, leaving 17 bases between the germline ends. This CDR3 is CASSLDPGQTEYGYTF. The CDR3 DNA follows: TGTGCCAGCAGCTTAGATCCCGGACAGACAGAGTATGGCTACACCTTC.

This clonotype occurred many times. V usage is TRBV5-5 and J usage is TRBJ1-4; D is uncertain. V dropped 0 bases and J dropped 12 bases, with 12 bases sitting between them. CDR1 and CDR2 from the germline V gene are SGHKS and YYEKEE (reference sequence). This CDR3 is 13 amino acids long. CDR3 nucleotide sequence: TGTGCCAGCAGCTTGGAAGTCGGCCGGGAACTGTTTTTT. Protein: CASSLEVGRELFF. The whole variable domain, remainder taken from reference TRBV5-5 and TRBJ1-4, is DAGVTQSPTHLIKTRGQQVTLRCSPISGHKSVSWYQQVLGQGPQFIFQYYEKEERGRGNFPDRFSARQFPNYSSELNVNALLLGDSALYLCASSLEVGRELFFGSGTQLSVL.

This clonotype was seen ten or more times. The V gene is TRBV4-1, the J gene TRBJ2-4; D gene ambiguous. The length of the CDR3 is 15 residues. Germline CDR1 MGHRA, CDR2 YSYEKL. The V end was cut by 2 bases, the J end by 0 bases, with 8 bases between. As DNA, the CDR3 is TGCGCCAGCAGCCAACCGACCCTAGCCAAAAACATTCAGTACTTC. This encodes CASSQPTLAKNIQYF.

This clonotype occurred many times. The DNA for the CDR3 is TGCAGTGCTAGAAATCAGGGGGTCTATGGCTACACCTTC. It codes for CSARNQGVYGYTF. V is TRBV20-1 and J is TRBJ1-2; 7 nucleotides match TRBD1. With V trimmed by 2 bases and J by 4 bases, 4 bases remained unmatched. The CDR3 runs to 13 residues. Germline-derived CDR1 and CDR2 are DFQATT and SNEGSKA (reference sequence).

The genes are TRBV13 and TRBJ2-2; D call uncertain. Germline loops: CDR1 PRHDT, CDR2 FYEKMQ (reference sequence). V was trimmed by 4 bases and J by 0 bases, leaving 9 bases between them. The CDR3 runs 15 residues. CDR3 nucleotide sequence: TGTGCCAGCAGCTGGACCACGGCGAACACCGGGGAGCTGTTTTTT. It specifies CASSWTTANTGELFF.

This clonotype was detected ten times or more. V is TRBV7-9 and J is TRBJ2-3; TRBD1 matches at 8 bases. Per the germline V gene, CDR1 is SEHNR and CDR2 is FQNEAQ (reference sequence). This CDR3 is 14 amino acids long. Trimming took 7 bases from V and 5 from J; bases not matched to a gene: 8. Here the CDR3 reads CASNPDRVRDTQYF. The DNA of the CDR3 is TGTGCCAGCAACCCGGACAGGGTCCGAGATACGCAGTATTTT.

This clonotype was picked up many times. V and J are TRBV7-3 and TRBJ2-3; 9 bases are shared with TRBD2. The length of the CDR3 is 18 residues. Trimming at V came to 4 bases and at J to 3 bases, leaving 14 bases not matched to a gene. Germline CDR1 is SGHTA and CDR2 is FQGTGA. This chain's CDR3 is CASSSPKRSGGITDTQYF. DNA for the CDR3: TGTGCCAGCAGCTCCCCCAAAAGGAGCGGGGGGATAACAGATACGCAGTATTTT.

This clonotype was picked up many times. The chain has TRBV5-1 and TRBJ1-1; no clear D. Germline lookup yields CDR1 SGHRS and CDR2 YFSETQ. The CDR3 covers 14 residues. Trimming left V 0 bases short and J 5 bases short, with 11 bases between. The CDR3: CASSLGGDETEAFF. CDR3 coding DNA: TGCGCCAGCAGCTTGGGGGGAGACGAGACTGAAGCTTTCTTT.

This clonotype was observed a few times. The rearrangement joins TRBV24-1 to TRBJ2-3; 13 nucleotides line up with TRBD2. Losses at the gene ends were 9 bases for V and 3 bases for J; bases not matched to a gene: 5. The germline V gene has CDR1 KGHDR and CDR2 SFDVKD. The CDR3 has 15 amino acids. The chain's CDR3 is CATSPGLAGTDTQYF. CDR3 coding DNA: TGTGCCACCTCACCGGGACTAGCGGGGACAGATACGCAGTATTTT.

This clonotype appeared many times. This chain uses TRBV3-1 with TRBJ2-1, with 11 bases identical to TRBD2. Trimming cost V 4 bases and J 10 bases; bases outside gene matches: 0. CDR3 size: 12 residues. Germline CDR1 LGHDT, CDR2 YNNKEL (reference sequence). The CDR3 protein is CASSPSGGEQFF. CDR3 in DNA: TGTGCCAGCAGCCCTAGCGGGGGGGAGCAGTTCTTC.

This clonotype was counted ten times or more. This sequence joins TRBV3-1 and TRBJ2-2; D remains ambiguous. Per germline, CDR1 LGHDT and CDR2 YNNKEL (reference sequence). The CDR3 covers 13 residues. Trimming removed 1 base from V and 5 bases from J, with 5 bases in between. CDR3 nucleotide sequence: TGTGCCAGCAGCCAAGGGTATACCGGGGAGCTGTTTTTT. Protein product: CASSQGYTGELFF.

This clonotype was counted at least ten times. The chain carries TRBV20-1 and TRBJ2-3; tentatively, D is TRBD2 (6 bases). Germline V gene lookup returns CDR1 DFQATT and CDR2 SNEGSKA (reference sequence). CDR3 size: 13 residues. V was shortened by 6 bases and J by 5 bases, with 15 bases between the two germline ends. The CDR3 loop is CSAPLEGGDTQYF. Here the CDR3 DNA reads TGCAGTGCCCCACTAGAGGGAGGAGATACGCAGTATTTT.

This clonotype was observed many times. The CDR3 region has the DNA TGTGCCAGCAGCCCCGGCCGATGGACAGGGGGCTTCTTGGGGAACACTGAAGCTTTCTTT. Its protein is CASSPGRWTGGFLGNTEAFF. The chain uses TRBV7-9 and TRBJ1-1; TRBD1 aligns across 11 bases. The V and J ends lost 5 bases and 1 base, in that order; junction bases with no gene match: 18. CDR3 length: 20 amino acids. Germline loops: CDR1 SEHNR, CDR2 FQNEAQ (reference sequence).

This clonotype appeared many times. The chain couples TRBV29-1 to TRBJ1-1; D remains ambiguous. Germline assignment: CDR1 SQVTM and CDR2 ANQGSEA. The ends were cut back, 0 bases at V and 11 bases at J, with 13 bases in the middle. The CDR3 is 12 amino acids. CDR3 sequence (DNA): TGCAGCGTTGAAGAGTATGGGGAGATGGCTTTCTTT. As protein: CSVEEYGEMAFF.